The entry that follows covers one T cell receptor beta chain sequence. CDR1 and CDR2 (germline): MNHEY, SVGAGI. The CDR3 contains 14 residues. V was cut by 7 bases and J by 4 bases, with 16 bases left in between. This specimen belongs to a study of technical replicates of blood from a few donors. Clones were read by immunoSEQ multiplex PCR, and TCRdb kept only the in-frame ones, dropping some. The table lists about 68,000 clones, 95% to 97% of them singletons, with roughly 0.25% in the top ten. The origin of this receptor is a human donor in good health. The chain is built from TRBV6-5 and TRBJ1-2; D unclear. The material sequenced was T cells isolated from PBMCs. CDR3 amino acids: CASTPSEGPYGYTF. Here the CDR3 DNA reads TGTGCCAGCACCCCCTCCGAGGGCCCCTATGGCTACACCTTC.